This T cell receptor (beta chain) was retrieved from a study of blood T cell repertoires in COVID-19. Study as a whole: Researchers got acute and convalescent COVID-19 samples from the United States, Italy and Spain. T cells, B-cell-depleted T cells, or PBMCs supplied cDNA or gDNA.

Only in-frame clones appear in the TCRdb table, and some are missing; sequencing was by immunoSEQ multiplex PCR. Altogether about 100,000 clones are present, 88% being singletons, with the ten largest covering roughly 6%. CDR1 is SGHKS and CDR2 is YYEKEE in the germline V gene (reference sequence). The CDR3 sequence is 16 residues long. The V segment lost 1 base and the J segment 0 bases; nucleotides outside the gene matches: 4. Sample: peripheral blood. V is TRBV5-5 and J is TRBJ1-1, with 9 nucleotides matching TRBD1. The TCR originated in a woman aged 55-69 years with acute or convalescent COVID-19. The CDR3 loop reads CASSLRRTGVNTEAFF. In DNA, the CDR3 is TGTGCCAGCAGCTTGCGCCGGACAGGGGTGAACACTGAAGCTTTCTTT.